This TCR beta chain is from a study of metastatic and nonmetastatic thyroid tumors. Study-wide context: Repertoires were compared across blood and tumor or nodule tissue from malignant and benign thyroid patients. The study's findings and limits: In both blood and tumor samples, TCR beta diversity was reported significantly higher for malignant than benign nodules.

All patients were untreated before thyroid surgery. In the original workflow: A distant-metastasis classifier for papillary thyroid cancer was built using CDR3 differences across clinicopathological groups. TCRdb re-called clones from the PCR reads using MiXCR. TCRdb assigned the V and J calls; the authors' analysis was not used. The sample lists approximately 20,000 clones; about 30% were seen once. Germline V lookup: CDR1 SQVTM, CDR2 ANQGSEA. CDR3 length: 14 residues. V lost 2 bases, J lost 5 bases, and 6 bases stayed unmatched. This clone was counted at least ten times. As yet, its antigen is unknown.

The V call is TRBV29-1, the J call TRBJ1-1; 9 bases are shared with TRBD1. The source material was adjacent normal tissue. The sequence was collected from a female donor with papillary thyroid cancer or a benign thyroid nodule (not recorded which). Some clones in this sample may be carry-over from other donors' samples. CDR3 protein: CSVETRDRVTEAFF. As DNA, the CDR3 is TGCAGCGTTGAAACCCGGGACAGGGTGACTGAAGCTTTCTTT. The whole variable domain, filled in from reference TRBV29-1 and TRBJ1-1, reads SAVISQKPSRDICQRGTSLTIQCQVDSQVTMMFWYRQQPGQSLTLIATANQGSEATYESGFVIDKFPISRPNLTFSTLTVSNMSPEDSSIYLCSVETRDRVTEAFFGQGTRLTVV.